This entry lists 15 T cell receptor beta chains sequenced from one sample in a study of blood T cell repertoires in COVID-19. Profiling relied on immunoSEQ multiplex PCR, and the TCRdb table lists in-frame clones only, not all of them. Of a few hundred thousand clones detected, 80% to 85% appear once; the ten largest clones hold about a sixth. The sample consisted of peripheral blood. Receptors originate from a person aged 65 to 85 with COVID-19, enrolled during active disease.

The gene calls are TRBV30 and TRBJ2-7; TRBD1 agrees at 9 bases. The CDR3 runs to 13 residues. Looked up from germline, CDR1 is GTSNPN and CDR2 is SVGIG (reference sequence). V lost 3 bases to trimming and J lost 3 bases; unmatched junction nucleotides: 3. The CDR3 sequence: CAWSGTGNYEQYF. In nucleotides, the CDR3 is TGTGCCTGGAGCGGGACAGGGAACTACGAGCAGTACTTC.

The chain has TRBV19 and TRBJ2-5; TRBD2 agrees at 7 bases. The germline CDR1 and CDR2 sequences are LNHDA and SQIVND (reference sequence). CDR3 length equals 16 residues. J was trimmed by 3 bases and V by 3 bases; bases with no gene match: 10. The CDR3 here is CASSIIQLGGKETQYF. The CDR3 DNA follows: TGTGCCAGTAGTATTATTCAGTTGGGAGGGAAAGAGACCCAGTACTTC.

This sequence joins TRBV5-4 and TRBJ1-2; 7 bases fit TRBD1. V was clipped by 0 bases and J by 2 bases; unmatched bases: 4. Germline assignment: CDR1 SGHNT and CDR2 YYREEE (reference sequence). The CDR3 is made up of 15 amino acids. The CDR3 loop is CASSLEGARNYGYTF. In DNA form, the CDR3 reads TGTGCCAGCAGCTTGGAGGGGGCCAGAAACTATGGCTACACCTTC. The full variable domain, completed using reference TRBV5-4 and TRBJ1-2, is ETGVTQSPTHLIKTRGQQVTLRCSSQSGHNTVSWYQQALGQGPQFIFQYYREEENGRGNFPPRFSGLQFPNYSSELNVNALELDDSALYLCASSLEGARNYGYTFGSGTRLTVV.

This sequence joins TRBV4-1 and TRBJ2-5; TRBD1 matches 8 bases. The germline V gene encodes CDR1 MGHRA and CDR2 YSYEKL. V shed 5 bases, J shed 4 bases, and the junction held 12 bases outside the gene matches. This CDR3 is built from 16 residues. The CDR3 DNA reads TGCGCCAGCAGCGTAATGGACAGGGTAGGGGGAGAGACCCAGTACTTC. This sequence encodes CASSVMDRVGGETQYF.

The chain recombines TRBV19 with TRBJ2-3; 7 bases are shared with TRBD1. The CDR3 runs 13 residues. Per germline, CDR1 LNHDA and CDR2 SQIVND (reference sequence). With 6 bases clipped from V and 6 bases from J, the junction kept 6 bases outside the gene matches. CDR3 sequence: CASSGRGMDTQYF. The CDR3 coding sequence is TGTGCCAGTAGCGGCAGGGGGATGGATACGCAGTATTTT.

The gene calls are TRBV10-3 and TRBJ2-5; 10 bases agree with TRBD2. The CDR3 sequence is 15 residues long. Trimming removed 3 bases from V and 5 bases from J; junction bases left unmatched: 6. In germline, CDR1 is ENHRY, CDR2 SYGVKD. The CDR3 coding sequence is TGTGCCATCAGTGACAAGCGGGGGGGCCTCGAGACCCAGTACTTC. It is translated as CAISDKRGGLETQYF.

The chain recombines TRBV19 with TRBJ1-3; D remains ambiguous. This CDR3 is built from 15 residues. Trimming took off 6 bases at V and 1 base at J, with 13 bases between the two ends. Germline CDR1 LNHDA, CDR2 SQIVND (reference sequence). CDR3 loop: CASSPENNSGNTIYF. The CDR3 nucleotides read TGTGCCAGTAGCCCTGAGAATAATTCTGGAAACACCATATATTTT.

In its sample, this clone was seen once. The V gene is TRBV7-2, the J gene TRBJ2-7; 9 bases map to TRBD2. Trimming at V came to 1 base and at J to 7 bases, leaving 11 bases not matched to a gene. The germline V gene has CDR1 SGHTA and CDR2 FQGNSA. The CDR3 consists of 16 residues. CDR3 protein: CASSLVALAGFGEQYF. The CDR3, as DNA: TGTGCCAGCAGCTTAGTAGCCCTAGCGGGATTTGGGGAGCAGTACTTC.

This clone was counted a few times. V usage is TRBV5-6 and J usage is TRBJ1-2; 9 bases fit TRBD1. There are 13 residues in the CDR3. Germline lookup yields CDR1 SGHDT and CDR2 YYEEEE. V lost 1 base to trimming and J lost 9 bases; unmatched junction nucleotides: 4. The CDR3 sequence: CASSLYRGQSYTF. DNA of the CDR3: TGTGCCAGCAGCTTGTACAGGGGGCAGAGCTACACCTTC.

This clone was seen once. The chain combines TRBV7-8 with TRBJ1-2, with D maybe TRBD1 (6 bases). The V gene lost 7 bases and the J gene lost 4 bases, with 22 bases spanning the gap. In germline, CDR1 is SGHVS, CDR2 FQNEAQ. This CDR3 is built from 16 residues. The CDR3 protein is CASTQFGQPSPYGYTF. The CDR3 DNA reads TGTGCCAGCACCCAATTTGGACAGCCCTCACCCTATGGCTACACCTTC.

The chain has TRBV13 and TRBJ2-1; the D gene is possibly TRBD2 (6 bases). The CDR3 totals 14 residues. V lost 6 bases and J 8 bases, leaving 17 bases between the germline ends. The germline CDR1 and CDR2 sequences are PRHDT and FYEKMQ (reference sequence). CDR3 DNA: TGTGCCAGCAGATCTAGCGCGGTTCGCCATGAGCAGTTCTTC. Encoded protein: CASRSSAVRHEQFF.

This clone showed up just once. The V call is TRBV5-1, the J call TRBJ1-1; tentative D call: TRBD1 (5 bases). The ends were cut back, 2 bases at V and 1 base at J, with 9 bases in the middle. The length of the CDR3 is 14 residues. Germline V gives CDR1 SGHRS, CDR2 YFSETQ. The CDR3 here is CASSLNQGNTEAFF. The CDR3 nucleotides read TGCGCCAGCAGCTTAAACCAGGGGAACACTGAAGCTTTCTTT.

The rearrangement uses TRBV6-5 and TRBJ1-1, with D hard to call. V was cut by 4 bases and J by 3 bases, with 15 bases left in between. The germline V gene has CDR1 MNHEY and CDR2 SVGAGI. The CDR3 consists of 15 residues. The CDR3 nucleotides read TGTGCCAGCAGTTTTACCCTGAAACTTGACACTGAAGCTTTCTTT. Amino acid sequence: CASSFTLKLDTEAFF.

The chain joins TRBV7-9 to TRBJ1-2, with TRBD1 identical over 8 bases. CDR3 size: 14 residues. From germline, CDR1 is SEHNR and CDR2 FQNEAQ (reference sequence). With V trimmed by 5 bases and J by 6 bases, 8 bases remained unmatched. Here the CDR3 DNA reads TGTGCCAGCAGCCCCTATGGCAGGGGGCATGGCTACACCTTC. Amino acids: CASSPYGRGHGYTF. The full variable domain, with the rest looked up from reference TRBV7-9 and TRBJ1-2, is DTGVSQNPRHKITKRGQNVTFRCDPISEHNRLYWYRQTLGQGPEFLTYFQNEAQLEKSRLLSDRFSAERPKGSFSTLEIQRTEQGDSAMYLCASSPYGRGHGYTFGSGTRLTVV.

The sample holds one count of this clone. This chain connects TRBV5-4 to TRBJ2-7, with 12 bases that match TRBD2. CDR1 and CDR2 from the germline V gene are SGHNT and YYREEE (reference sequence). The CDR3 length is 14 residues. Trimming cost V 4 bases and J 4 bases; bases outside gene matches: 3. The DNA of the CDR3 is TGTGCCAGCAGCCGGACTAGCGGGACGTACGAGCAGTACTTC. This codes for CASSRTSGTYEQYF.